This record looks at one T cell receptor beta chain sequence and its context. This sample is drawn from a study of T-cell reconstitution after alpha-beta-depleted transplantation in children. Unique molecular identifiers were used in preparing the TCRbeta library. TCRdb itself ran the PCR reads through MiXCR, one entry per CDR3 protein. The data hold 580,000 or so distinct CDR3 sequences, with about 23% observed a single time. This CDR3 comprises 16 residues. Trimming took off 5 bases at V and 4 bases at J, with 21 bases between the two ends. Germline V gene data show CDR1 as SGHTA and CDR2 as FQGNSA.

The genes are TRBV7-2 and TRBJ2-7; tentatively, D is TRBD2 (6 bases). The TCR sequence derives from a boy less than two years old who had a stem cell transplant for acute myeloid leukemia, so the T cells may come from the graft donor. Material: PBMCs, mostly from graft donor cells, obtained 360 days after TCRalphabeta/CD19-depleted stem cell transplant. DNA for the CDR3: TGTGCCAGCAGCCCCAGTATCGGGGGACCCGCGTACGAGCAGTACTTC. This codes for CASSPSIGGPAYEQYF.